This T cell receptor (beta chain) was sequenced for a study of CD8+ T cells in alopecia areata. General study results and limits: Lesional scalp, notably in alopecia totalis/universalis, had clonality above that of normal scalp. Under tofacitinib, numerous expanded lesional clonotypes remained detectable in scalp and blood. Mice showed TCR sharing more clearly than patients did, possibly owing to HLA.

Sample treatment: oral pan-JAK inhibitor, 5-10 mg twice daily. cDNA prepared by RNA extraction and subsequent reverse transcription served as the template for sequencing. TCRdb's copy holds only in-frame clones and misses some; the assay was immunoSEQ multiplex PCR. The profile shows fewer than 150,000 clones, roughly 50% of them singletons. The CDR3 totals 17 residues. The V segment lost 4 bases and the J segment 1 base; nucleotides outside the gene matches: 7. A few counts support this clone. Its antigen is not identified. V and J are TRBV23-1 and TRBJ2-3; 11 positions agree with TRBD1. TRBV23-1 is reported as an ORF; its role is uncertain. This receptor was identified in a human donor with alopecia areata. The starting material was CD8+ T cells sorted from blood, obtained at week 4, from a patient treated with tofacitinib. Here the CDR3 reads CASSLWDRGAGTDTQYF. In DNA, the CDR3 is TGCGCCAGCAGTCTCTGGGACAGGGGGGCGGGCACAGATACGCAGTATTTT.